The sequence of this T cell receptor beta chain was determined in a study of blood T cell repertoires in COVID-19. As for the study in general: The samples span acute and convalescent COVID-19 from the United States, Italy and Spain. The analysed material was cDNA or gDNA that came from T cells, B-cell-depleted T cells, or PBMCs.

Sequencing used immunoSEQ multiplex PCR; TCRdb keeps in-frame clones, though not all of them. The data hold around 320,000 clones, with nearly 90% observed a single time. Trimming left V 0 bases short and J 0 bases short, with 18 bases between. This CDR3 region has 19 residues. Germline V lookup: CDR1 MNHEY, CDR2 SMNVEV (reference sequence). This chain connects TRBV27 to TRBJ1-3; D is undetermined. The TCR sequence derives from a woman under 40 with COVID-19, enrolled during active disease. Sequencing was performed on peripheral blood. Written as DNA, the CDR3 is TGTGCCAGCAGTTTATCCGGCCCTTCCACTATTTACTCTGGAAACACCATATATTTT. Translating gives CASSLSGPSTIYSGNTIYF.